This TCR beta chain was found in a study of T cell responses to AZD1222 COVID-19 vaccine. General study results and limits: Spike-wide coverage was observed for vaccine-associated CD4 TCRs, with dominant responses at 160-218 and 743-854. Scientists sampled the repertoires only once the peak T cell response had passed.

Profiled with immunoSEQ multiplex PCR; TCRdb holds only in-frame clones, not every one. The sample yields 90,000 to 120,000 clones, roughly 87% seen once. This CDR3 spans 14 amino acids. The V and J ends lost 6 bases and 3 bases respectively, with 15 bases between them. Germline CDR1 reads SNHLY; CDR2 reads FYNNEI. With respect to this clone: Its target is unknown.

The gene calls are TRBV2 and TRBJ2-7; D is possibly TRBD1 (5 bases). This sequence was found in an adult who received the AZD1222 COVID-19 vaccine. Source: peripheral blood, taken 28 days after the second AZD1222 dose. The CDR3 DNA sequence: TGTGCCAGCAGCCGACCAGGGCAGAACTACGAGCAGTACTTC. This translates into CASSRPGQNYEQYF.